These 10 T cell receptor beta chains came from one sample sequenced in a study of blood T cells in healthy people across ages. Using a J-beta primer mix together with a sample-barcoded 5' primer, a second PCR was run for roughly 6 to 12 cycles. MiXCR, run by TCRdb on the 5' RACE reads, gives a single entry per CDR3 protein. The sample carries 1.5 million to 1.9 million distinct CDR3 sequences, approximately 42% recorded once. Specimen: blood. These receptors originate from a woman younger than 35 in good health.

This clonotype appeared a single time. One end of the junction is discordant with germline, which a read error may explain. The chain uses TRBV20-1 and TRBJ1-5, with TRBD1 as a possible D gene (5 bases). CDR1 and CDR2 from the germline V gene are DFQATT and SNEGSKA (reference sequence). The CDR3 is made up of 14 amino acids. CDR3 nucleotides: TGCAGTGCTAGAGACAGGGCGGGCAAGCAGCCCCAGCATTTT. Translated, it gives CSARDRAGKQPQHF.

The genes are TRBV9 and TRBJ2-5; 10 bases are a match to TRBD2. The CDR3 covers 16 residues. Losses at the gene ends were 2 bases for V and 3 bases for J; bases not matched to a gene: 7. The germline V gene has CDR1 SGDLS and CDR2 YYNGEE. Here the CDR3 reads CASSVKLAGAKETQYF. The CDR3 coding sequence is TGTGCCAGCAGCGTGAAGCTAGCGGGGGCCAAAGAGACCCAGTACTTC.

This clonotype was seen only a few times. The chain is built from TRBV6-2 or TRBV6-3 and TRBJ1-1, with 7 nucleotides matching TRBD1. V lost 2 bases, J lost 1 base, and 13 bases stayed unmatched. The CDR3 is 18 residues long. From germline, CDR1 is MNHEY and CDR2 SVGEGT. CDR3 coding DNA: TGTGCCAGCAGTTACGCGTTGTTCGACAGGGCGGGGAACACTGAAGCTTTCTTT. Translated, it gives CASSYALFDRAGNTEAFF.

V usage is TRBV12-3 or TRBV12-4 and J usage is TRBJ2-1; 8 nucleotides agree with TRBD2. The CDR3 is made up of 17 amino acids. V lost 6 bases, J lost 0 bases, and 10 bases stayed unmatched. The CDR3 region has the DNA TGTGCCAGCAGCGACCCGGGAGGGTCAAGCTCCTACAATGAGCAGTTCTTC. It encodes CASSDPGGSSSYNEQFF.

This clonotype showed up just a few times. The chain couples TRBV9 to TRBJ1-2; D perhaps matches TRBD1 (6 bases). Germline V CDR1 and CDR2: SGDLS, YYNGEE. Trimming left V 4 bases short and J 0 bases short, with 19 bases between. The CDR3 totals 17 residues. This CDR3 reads CASSRRITGTSNYGYTF. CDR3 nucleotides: TGTGCCAGCAGCCGCAGGATTACAGGGACCTCTAACTATGGCTACACCTTC.

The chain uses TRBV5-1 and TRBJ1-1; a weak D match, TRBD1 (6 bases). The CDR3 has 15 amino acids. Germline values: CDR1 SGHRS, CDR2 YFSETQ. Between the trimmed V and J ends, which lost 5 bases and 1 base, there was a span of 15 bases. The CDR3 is CASSKGDDWNTEAFF. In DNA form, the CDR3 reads TGCGCCAGCAGTAAGGGGGACGATTGGAACACTGAAGCTTTCTTT.

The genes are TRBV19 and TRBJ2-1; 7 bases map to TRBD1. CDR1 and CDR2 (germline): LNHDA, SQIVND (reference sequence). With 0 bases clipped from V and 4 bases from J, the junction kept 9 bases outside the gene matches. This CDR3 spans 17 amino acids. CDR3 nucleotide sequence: TGTGCCAGTAGTATAGACTCAGACAGGGCTCTTTACAATGAGCAGTTCTTC. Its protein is CASSIDSDRALYNEQFF.

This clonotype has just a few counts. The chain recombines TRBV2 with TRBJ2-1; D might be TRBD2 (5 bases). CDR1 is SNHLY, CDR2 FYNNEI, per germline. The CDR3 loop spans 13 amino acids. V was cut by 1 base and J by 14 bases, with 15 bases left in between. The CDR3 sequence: CASSEELGYGEFF. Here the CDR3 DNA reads TGTGCCAGCAGTGAAGAGTTGGGCTACGGGGAGTTCTTC.

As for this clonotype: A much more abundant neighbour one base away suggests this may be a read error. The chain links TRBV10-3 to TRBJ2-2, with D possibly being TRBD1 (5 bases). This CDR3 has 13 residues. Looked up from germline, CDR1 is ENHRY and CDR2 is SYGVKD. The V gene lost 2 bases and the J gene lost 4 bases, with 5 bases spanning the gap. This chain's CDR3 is CAISETGTGELFF. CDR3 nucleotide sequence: TGTGCCATCAGTGAGACAGGCACCGGGGAGCTGTTTTTT.

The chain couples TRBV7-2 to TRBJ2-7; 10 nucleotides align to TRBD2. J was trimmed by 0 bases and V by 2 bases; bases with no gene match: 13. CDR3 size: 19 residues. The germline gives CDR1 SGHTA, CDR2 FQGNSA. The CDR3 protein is CASSLRFGGLAVSSYEQYF. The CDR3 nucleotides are TGTGCCAGCAGCTTAAGATTTGGCGGACTAGCGGTAAGCTCCTACGAGCAGTACTTC.